This T cell receptor beta chain stems from a study of T cell changes during pregnancy in multiple sclerosis. The CDR3 covers 13 residues. Germline V CDR1 and CDR2: GTSNPN, SVGIG (reference sequence). The V end was cut by 4 bases, the J end by 2 bases, with 9 bases between. The table came from immunoSEQ multiplex PCR; TCRdb's copy has only in-frame clones and leaves some out. The repertoire has under 110,000 clones, around 90% of them found once; the top ten carry 1.5% to 2%. The V gene is TRBV30, the J gene TRBJ1-5; D is ambiguous. This TCR derives from a female donor with multiple sclerosis, enrolled in a pregnancy study. The sample here was peripheral blood, taken after pregnancy. Here the CDR3 DNA reads TGTGCCTGGAATGGAGGTGGCAATCAGCCCCAGCATTTT. The encoded protein is CAWNGGGNQPQHF.